The next 23 T cell receptor beta chains were all read from a single sample in a study of T cell repertoires in cytomegalovirus infection. Their antigens are not known. TCRdb independently ran MiXCR on the reads; one entry per CDR3 protein. The sample consists of around 570,000 distinct CDR3 sequences, around 40% of them appearing once. Specimen: cultured PBMCs, collected from culture after CMV antigen stimulation. These receptors were taken from a human donor in good health (CMV status not recorded). Some clones in this sample may be carry-over from other donors' samples.

This clonotype was observed a few times. The J gene is TRBJ2-7, the V gene TRBV7-2; D is perhaps TRBD2 (7 bases). The CDR3 has 15 residues. Germline V gene lookup returns CDR1 SGHTA and CDR2 FQGNSA. Trimming took 1 base from V and 7 from J, leaving 17 bases between them. In nucleotides, the CDR3 is TGTGCCAGCAGCTTAGGGCGGGAGACCACAGGGGAGCAGTACTTC. The encoded protein is CASSLGRETTGEQYF.

This clonotype was seen more than once but under ten times. The chain carries TRBV14 and TRBJ2-7; D is unclear. CDR3 length: 13 amino acids. Trimming took off 8 bases at V and 2 bases at J, with 13 bases between the two ends. Germline V gene sequence: CDR1 SGHDN, CDR2 FVKESK. The CDR3 region has the DNA TGTGCCAGCGCTACGACTCCCCCCTACGAGCAGTACTTC. It specifies CASATTPPYEQYF. The full variable domain, its missing parts supplied by reference TRBV14 and TRBJ2-7, is EAGVTQFPSHSVIEKGQTVTLRCDPISGHDNLYWYRRVMGKEIKFLLHFVKESKQDESGMPNNRFLAERTGGTYSTLKVQPAELEDSGVYFCASATTPPYEQYFGPGTRLTVT.

The J gene is TRBJ2-7, the V gene TRBV7-8; 7 bases are shared with TRBD1. CDR1 SGHVS and CDR2 FQNEAQ come from the germline V gene. This CDR3 contains 16 residues. J was trimmed by 0 bases and V by 4 bases; bases with no gene match: 9. The CDR3 nucleotides read TGTGCCAGCAGCTCAGGTGGGGACAGCGACTCCTACGAGCAGTACTTC. It translates to CASSSGGDSDSYEQYF.

The chain carries TRBV19 and TRBJ2-1; D tentatively reads TRBD1 or TRBD2 (6 bases each). Trimming pared 6 bases from V and 10 bases from J, leaving 22 bases between. Germline loops: CDR1 LNHDA, CDR2 SQIVND (reference sequence). CDR3 length: 15 residues. CDR3 in amino acids: CASRNPGALAGEQFF. DNA for the CDR3: TGTGCCAGTAGAAACCCGGGGGCGCTGGCTGGGGAGCAGTTCTTC.

CDR3 sequence: CASSLAPVNYGYTF. CDR3 nucleotides: TGTGCCAGCAGCTTAGCCCCGGTTAACTATGGCTACACCTTC. The chain carries TRBV7-2 and TRBJ1-2; no firm D call. Germline CDR1 SGHTA, CDR2 FQGNSA. V lost 0 bases to trimming and J lost 1 base, with 6 bases between them. The length of the CDR3 is 14 residues.

V and J are TRBV5-4 and TRBJ1-5; the D is unclear. The ends were cut back, 0 bases at V and 1 base at J, with 8 bases in the middle. CDR1 and CDR2 (germline): SGHNT, YYREEE (reference sequence). The CDR3 sequence is 15 residues long. DNA for the CDR3: TGTGCCAGCAGCTTGGGGCCTATGAGCAATCAGCCCCAGCATTTT. This codes for CASSLGPMSNQPQHF.

V usage is TRBV6-2 or TRBV6-3 and J usage is TRBJ2-7, with 9 bases aligning to TRBD2. There are 13 residues in the CDR3. Per the germline V gene, CDR1 is MNHEY and CDR2 is SVGEGT. Trimming cost V 6 bases and J 6 bases; bases outside gene matches: 6. The CDR3, as DNA: TGTGCCAGCAGCCCAGCGGGAGGTCGCGAGCAGTACTTC. Protein product: CASSPAGGREQYF.

The chain is built from TRBV7-9 and TRBJ2-5, with D perhaps matching TRBD2 (5 bases). The CDR3 extends over 17 amino acids. Trimming cost V 2 bases and J 1 base, with 17 bases left between them. Germline CDR1 is SEHNR and CDR2 is FQNEAQ (reference sequence). The CDR3 DNA sequence: TGTGCCAGCAGCTTACGACCTGGCAGGAGGTCCCAAGAGACCCAGTACTTC. Translating it yields CASSLRPGRRSQETQYF.

This chain links TRBV20-1 with TRBJ2-1; D possibly corresponds to TRBD2 (5 bases). Germline loops: CDR1 DFQATT, CDR2 SNEGSKA (reference sequence). The V gene lost 2 bases and the J gene lost 9 bases, with 17 bases spanning the gap. The CDR3 extends over 14 amino acids. The chain's CDR3 is CSARPDSEEREQFF. DNA for the CDR3: TGCAGTGCTAGACCCGACTCGGAGGAGCGTGAGCAGTTCTTC.

The rearrangement links TRBV27 to TRBJ2-7; maybe TRBD1 (6 bases). Germline V lookup: CDR1 MNHEY, CDR2 SMNVEV (reference sequence). Trimming took off 5 bases at V and 6 bases at J, with 23 bases between the two ends. This CDR3 contains 16 residues. DNA of the CDR3: TGTGCCAGCAGTCCAGACACAGGTGGTACCAGGGGCGAGCAGTACTTC. Protein: CASSPDTGGTRGEQYF.

This chain uses TRBV5-1 with TRBJ2-7, with D possibly matching TRBD1 (7 bases). The CDR3 length is 14 residues. The V end was cut by 4 bases, the J end by 5 bases, with 16 bases between. Germline-derived CDR1 and CDR2 are SGHRS and YFSETQ. CDR3 in DNA: TGCGCCAGCAGCCCCGACAGGGAGGTCGACGAGCAGTACTTC. Translating gives CASSPDREVDEQYF.

In this sample, this clonotype turned up once. The chain combines TRBV19 with TRBJ2-2; D is possibly TRBD1 or TRBD2 (5 bases each). With 10 bases removed from V and 0 bases from J, the gap between germline ends came to 12 bases. Looked up from germline, CDR1 is LNHDA and CDR2 is SQIVND (reference sequence). The CDR3 loop spans 14 amino acids. The CDR3 spells CATGKQANTGELFF. In DNA, the CDR3 is TGTGCCACGGGGAAACAGGCGAACACCGGGGAGCTGTTTTTT. Variable domain in full (rest from reference TRBV19 and TRBJ2-2): DGGITQSPKYLFRKEGQNVTLSCEQNLNHDAMYWYRQDPGQGLRLIYYSQIVNDFQKGDIAEGYSVSREKKESFPLTVTSAQKNPTAFYLCATGKQANTGELFFGEGSRLTVL.

The chain links TRBV18 to TRBJ2-3; 9 bases are shared with TRBD1. From germline, CDR1 is KGHSH and CDR2 LQKENI. There are 15 residues in the CDR3. Trimming at V came to 6 bases and at J to 3 bases, leaving 7 bases not matched to a gene. DNA of the CDR3: TGTGCCAGCTCTCCAGACAGGGGGGTAACAGATACGCAGTATTTT. Amino acids: CASSPDRGVTDTQYF.

This chain joins TRBV6-9 and TRBJ1-2; 11 positions agree with TRBD1. With V trimmed by 5 bases and J by 3 bases, 14 bases remained unmatched. Germline V gene data show CDR1 as MNHGY and CDR2 as SVAAGI. The CDR3 runs to 18 residues. CDR3: CASSPSGTGGEVYYGYTF. CDR3 DNA: TGTGCCAGCAGTCCCTCCGGGACAGGGGGAGAGGTATACTATGGCTACACCTTC.

This CDR3 reads CASSLGLPAYEQYF. The CDR3 nucleotides are TGTGCCAGCAGTCTGGGACTCCCAGCCTACGAGCAGTACTTC. The rearrangement uses TRBV27 and TRBJ2-7, with D possibly matching TRBD2 (6 bases). The germline CDR1 and CDR2 sequences are MNHEY and SMNVEV (reference sequence). The CDR3 runs 14 residues. V gave up 5 bases and J gave up 2 bases, with 13 bases separating them.

This clonotype was counted between two and nine times. The V call is TRBV12-3 or TRBV12-4, the J call TRBJ1-1; D may be TRBD1 (5 bases). The V end was cut by 3 bases, the J end by 7 bases, with 24 bases between. The CDR3 is 17 amino acids. The CDR3 DNA sequence: TGTGCCAGCAGTTTCGTGATGTTGGGGGTCTCGGACATTGAAGCTTTCTTT. Translating gives CASSFVMLGVSDIEAFF.

The rearrangement links TRBV12-3 or TRBV12-4 to TRBJ2-3; tentatively, D is TRBD1 or TRBD2 (5 bases each). V was pared by 8 bases and J by 1 base, with 10 bases between. The CDR3 extends over 13 amino acids. The CDR3 spells CASGGEGTDTQYF. In DNA, the CDR3 is TGTGCCAGCGGGGGAGAGGGCACAGATACGCAGTATTTT.

The chain recombines TRBV20-1 with TRBJ2-1, with a tentative D call TRBD2 (6 bases). Germline V gives CDR1 DFQATT, CDR2 SNEGSKA (reference sequence). CDR3 size: 16 residues. Trimming pared 0 bases from V and 1 base from J, leaving 13 bases between. The CDR3 loop reads CSARDFGTESYNEQFF. CDR3 coding DNA: TGCAGTGCTAGAGATTTCGGGACTGAATCCTACAATGAGCAGTTCTTC.

V gene TRBV5-1 combines with J gene TRBJ2-7; D gene unclear. Germline values: CDR1 SGHRS, CDR2 YFSETQ. This CDR3 spans 15 amino acids. The ends were cut back, 2 bases at V and 6 bases at J, with 18 bases in the middle. For the CDR3, the DNA is TGCGCCAGCAGCTTCTTTTCCAGCGAAGGGATCGAGCAGTACTTC. It encodes CASSFFSSEGIEQYF. The entire variable domain, with the rest obtained from reference TRBV5-1 and TRBJ2-7, is as follows: KAGVTQTPRYLIKTRGQQVTLSCSPISGHRSVSWYQQTPGQGLQFLFEYFSETQRNKGNFPGRFSGRQFSNSRSEMNVSTLELGDSALYLCASSFFSSEGIEQYFGPGTRLTVT.

The chain recombines TRBV7-8 with TRBJ2-6; D unclear. This CDR3 has 16 residues. V lost 1 base to trimming and J lost 3 bases, with 10 bases between them. Germline CDR1 reads SGHVS; CDR2 reads FQNEAQ. The CDR3 DNA follows: TGTGCCAGCAGCTTAGTAGGTGGCTTTGGGGCCAACGTCCTGACTTTC. This sequence encodes CASSLVGGFGANVLTF.

This clonotype was picked up one time. The chain couples TRBV12-3 or TRBV12-4 to TRBJ2-3; no clear D gene. The CDR3 covers 15 residues. V was clipped by 3 bases and J by 0 bases, with 10 bases between them. CDR3 sequence (DNA): TGTGCCAGCAGTTTGGGCTACCCTAGCACAGATACGCAGTATTTT. It specifies CASSLGYPSTDTQYF.

The chain recombines TRBV6-5 with TRBJ2-2; D is uncertain. V dropped 0 bases and J dropped 3 bases, with 8 bases sitting between them. Germline V lookup: CDR1 MNHEY, CDR2 SVGAGI. The CDR3 covers 15 residues. As DNA, the CDR3 is TGTGCCAGCAGTTACTCGAGGATTTACACCGGGGAGCTGTTTTTT. Residues: CASSYSRIYTGELFF.

The chain carries TRBV4-1 and TRBJ2-3; TRBD2 is a possible D gene (6 bases). Germline assignment: CDR1 MGHRA and CDR2 YSYEKL. The CDR3 contains 15 residues. Between the trimmed V and J ends, which lost 0 bases and 4 bases, there was a span of 11 bases. CDR3 coding DNA: TGCGCCAGCAGCCAAGAGTGGGAGCGGGCAGATACGCAGTATTTT. Translating gives CASSQEWERADTQYF.